This TCR beta chain derives from a study of shared clonotypes between healthy human individuals. Findings and limits, study-wide: Measured sharing among donors was expected to vary with sequencing depth.

Deep was the level at which the assay was run. The authors distributed each subset's genomic DNA evenly over several immunoSEQ plates. Unsorted PBMC replicate PCRs used about 280 ng DNA, approximately 29,000 T cell genomes. Method: immunoSEQ multiplex PCR; TCRdb's copy keeps in-frame clones and lacks some. The table lists about 480,000 clones, 79% of them singletons. As to this clone: Its antigen remains unidentified.

Per germline, CDR1 LNHDA and CDR2 SQIVND (reference sequence). The CDR3 length is 16 residues. The ends lost 6 bases at V and 9 bases at J; junction bases unmatched: 12. The receptor was derived from a woman aged 40 to 50 in good health. Some clones in this sample may be carry-over from other donors' samples. The rearrangement uses TRBV19 and TRBJ2-1; 12 bases line up with TRBD2. Source material: PBMCs. The DNA for the CDR3 is TGTGCCAGTAGCCCTAGCGGGAGGGCGGGCATGGCTGAGCAGTTCTTC. Translation gives CASSPSGRAGMAEQFF. The full variable domain, completed using reference TRBV19 and TRBJ2-1, is DGGITQSPKYLFRKEGQNVTLSCEQNLNHDAMYWYRQDPGQGLRLIYYSQIVNDFQKGDIAEGYSVSREKKESFPLTVTSAQKNPTAFYLCASSPSGRAGMAEQFFGPGTRLTVL.